The present T cell receptor beta chain was sequenced within a study of cytomegalovirus exposure and HLA in healthy donors. The PCR employed 60 Vbeta primers together with 13 Jbeta primers. Generated by immunoSEQ multiplex PCR, the TCRdb table keeps only in-frame clones and is missing some. The table shows 150,000 or so clones, with approximately 76% occurring only once. The V end was cut by 4 bases, the J end by 4 bases, with 17 bases between. The CDR3 covers 16 residues. In germline, CDR1 is MNHNS, CDR2 SASEGT. As to this clone: What it binds is unknown.

Study outcomes and limitations: Common viral pathogens seemed to be connected with several of the most significant clusters, according to a later analysis. In an earlier analysis, productive rearrangement rates for most beta V segments clustered near 87% or 30%.

Each donor was healthy, and each was a bone marrow donor. This clonotype was obtained from a female donor in good health and CMV-seronegative. The chain joins TRBV6-1 to TRBJ1-5; the D gene is possibly TRBD1 (6 bases). Material: PBMCs. Here the CDR3 DNA reads TGTGCCAGCAGTGGTTTCACAGGGAGTGGGAATCAGCCCCAGCATTTT. Amino acid sequence: CASSGFTGSGNQPQHF.